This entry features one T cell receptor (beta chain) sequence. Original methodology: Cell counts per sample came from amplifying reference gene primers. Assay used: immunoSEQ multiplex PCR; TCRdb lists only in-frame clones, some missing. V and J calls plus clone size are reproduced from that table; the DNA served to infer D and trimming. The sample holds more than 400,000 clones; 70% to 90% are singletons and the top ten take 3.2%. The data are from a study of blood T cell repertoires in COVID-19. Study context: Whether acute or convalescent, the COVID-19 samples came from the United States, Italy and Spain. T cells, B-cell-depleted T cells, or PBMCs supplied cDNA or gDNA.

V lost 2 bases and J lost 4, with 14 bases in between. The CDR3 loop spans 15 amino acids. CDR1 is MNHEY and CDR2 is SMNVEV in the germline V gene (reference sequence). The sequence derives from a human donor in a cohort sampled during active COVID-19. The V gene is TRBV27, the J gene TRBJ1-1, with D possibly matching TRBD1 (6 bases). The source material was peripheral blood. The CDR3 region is CASSLGAGASTEAFF. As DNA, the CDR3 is TGTGCCAGCAGTTTAGGGGCGGGGGCAAGCACTGAAGCTTTCTTT.